A selection of T cell receptor beta chains follows, all from one sample in a study of cytomegalovirus exposure and HLA in healthy donors. Sequencing used immunoSEQ multiplex PCR; TCRdb keeps in-frame clones, though not all of them. The sample includes 95,000 to 150,000 clones, around 75% seen only once; the top ten take roughly 9.3%. Sequenced sample: PBMCs. Source of these receptors: a woman aged 50 to 65 in good health and CMV-seropositive. Each CDR3 is given with its conserved first and last residue. D genes are given only for firm matches. Size values are once, few and many counts, or a class for expanded clones, and some rows have none.

CDR3	DNA	J	size	D	V
CASKGVNYGYTF	TGTGCCAGCAAGGGAGTTAACTATGGCTACACCTTC	TRBJ1-2	NA	NA	TRBV2
CASSNLSGRERGEQYF	TGCGCCAGCAGCAATCTTTCGGGTAGGGAACGCGGGGAGCAGTACTTC	TRBJ2-7	NA	NA	TRBV5-1
CASSELQGANEQFF	TGTGCCAGCAGTGAGTTACAGGGCGCCAATGAGCAGTTCTTC	TRBJ2-1	NA	NA	TRBV6-4
CASSLAGTGGSNSPLHF	TGTGCCAGCAGCTTAGCCGGGACAGGGGGAAGTAATTCACCCCTCCACTTT	TRBJ1-6	NA	TRBD1	TRBV7-9
CASSLGQADGYTF	TGTGCCAGCAGCTTGGGACAGGCGGATGGCTACACCTTC	TRBJ1-2	few	NA	TRBV5-4
CASSLHRQEGNEQFF	TGTGCCAGCAGCCTACATCGGCAGGAGGGAAATGAGCAGTTCTTC	TRBJ2-1	NA	NA	TRBV4-2
CASSQDDSFYGYTF	TGTGCCAGCAGCCAAGACGACAGCTTCTATGGCTACACCTTC	TRBJ1-2	NA	NA	TRBV4-2
CASREGGRVDETQYF	TGTGCCAGCAGGGAGGGGGGGAGGGTAGACGAGACCCAGTACTTC	TRBJ2-5	NA	NA	TRBV7-8
CSVGYDRAFNYNEQFF	TGCAGCGTGGGCTACGACAGGGCCTTTAACTACAATGAGCAGTTCTTC	TRBJ2-1	NA	TRBD1	TRBV29-1
CASSPGGHSTDTQYF	TGTGCCAGCAGCCCGGGGGGGCATAGCACAGATACGCAGTATTTT	TRBJ2-3	once	TRBD2	TRBV7-2
CASSLVQGGNEQFF	TGTGCCAGCAGCTTAGTACAGGGTGGGAATGAGCAGTTCTTC	TRBJ2-1	NA	NA	TRBV7-3
CASTGQLYNEQFF	TGCGCCAGCACTGGACAGCTCTACAATGAGCAGTTCTTC	TRBJ2-1	once	NA	TRBV5-1
CSARDLETQYF	TGCAGTGCTAGAGATCTAGAGACCCAGTACTTC	TRBJ2-5	NA	NA	TRBV20-1
CASSNGTSGTLRVGEQFF	TGTGCCAGCAGCAATGGGACTAGCGGGACATTACGGGTCGGTGAGCAGTTCTTC	TRBJ2-1	NA	NA	TRBV21-1
CASSLVRGMGQPQHF	TGTGCCAGCAGCTTAGTTCGGGGAATGGGTCAGCCCCAGCATTTT	TRBJ1-5	NA	NA	TRBV7-2
CASRRSIYEQFF	TGTGCCAGCAGGCGATCAATATATGAGCAGTTCTTC	TRBJ2-1	once	NA	TRBV6-1
CASSLGSAGLIDTQYF	TGTGCCAGCAGCTTAGGGTCAGCGGGTCTGATTGATACGCAGTATTTT	TRBJ2-3	NA	NA	TRBV7-2
CASSLGQSYGYTF	TGTGCCAGCAGCTTGGGACAGAGCTATGGCTACACCTTC	TRBJ1-2	NA	TRBD1	TRBV7-9
CSGHEDGQRMFF	TGTTCCGGACACGAGGACGGCCAGAGGATGTTTTTT	TRBJ1-4	NA	NA	TRBV7-9
CASSLGAGMNTEAFF	TGTGCCAGCAGCTTAGGGGCAGGAATGAACACTGAAGCTTTCTTT	TRBJ1-1	few	NA	TRBV7-2
CASRRQNYGYTF	TGTGCCAGTCGGAGACAGAACTATGGCTACACCTTC	TRBJ1-2	once	NA	TRBV19
CASSRRDRGGEKLFF	TGCGCCAGCAGCCGAAGGGACAGGGGGGGTGAAAAACTGTTTTTT	TRBJ1-4	few	TRBD1	TRBV4-3
CASSLGLGTATYNEQFF	TGTGCCAGCAGCTTGGGCCTCGGGACAGCTACCTACAATGAGCAGTTCTTC	TRBJ2-1	NA	TRBD1	TRBV5-8
CASSPGLGDTSGRPSTDTQYF	TGTGCCAGCAGCCCGGGTTTGGGGGATACTAGCGGGAGACCAAGCACAGATACGCAGTATTTT	TRBJ2-3	NA	TRBD2	TRBV9
CASSKPQGQGDYGYTF	TGTGCCAGTAGTAAACCCCAGGGACAGGGGGATTATGGCTACACCTTC	TRBJ1-2	once	TRBD1	TRBV19
CASSVTGLADNTGELFF	TGTGCCAGCAGCGTCACTGGACTAGCGGATAACACCGGGGAGCTGTTTTTT	TRBJ2-2	NA	TRBD2	TRBV9
CASSEARPANSPLHF	TGTGCCAGCAGTGAAGCCAGGCCGGCGAATTCACCCCTCCACTTT	TRBJ1-6	NA	NA	TRBV2
CASSQERGGYVGYTF	TGCGCCAGCAGCCAAGAAAGAGGGGGTTACGTAGGCTACACCTTC	TRBJ1-2	few	NA	TRBV4-3
CASSPGQGARNTEAFF	TGCGCCAGCAGCCCGGGACAGGGGGCTCGAAACACTGAAGCTTTCTTT	TRBJ1-1	NA	TRBD1	TRBV5-1
CATLLQGATGANVLTF	TGTGCCACCCTCCTACAGGGGGCAACTGGGGCCAACGTCCTGACTTTC	TRBJ2-6	NA	TRBD1	TRBV5-6
CASSKLVPGQETQYF	TGTGCCAGCAGCAAACTAGTTCCAGGCCAAGAGACCCAGTACTTC	TRBJ2-5	NA	NA	TRBV13
CASSTSGGAVDTQYF	TGTGCCAGCAGTACGAGCGGGGGGGCCGTAGATACGCAGTATTTT	TRBJ2-3	NA	TRBD2	TRBV2
CASLSDRGVGATNEKLFF	TGTGCCAGCTTGTCGGACAGGGGGGTTGGCGCAACTAATGAAAAACTGTTTTTT	TRBJ1-4	NA	TRBD1	TRBV7-4
CASSLSGYEQYF	TGTGCCAGCAGCTTGTCAGGGTACGAGCAGTACTTC	TRBJ2-7	NA	NA	TRBV5-6
CASNKGASGNTIYF	TGTGCCAGCAACAAGGGGGCTTCTGGAAACACCATATATTTT	TRBJ1-3	NA	TRBD1	TRBV2
CASRPPQGLDGNTIYF	TGTGCCAGCAGACCTCCGCAGGGCCTGGATGGAAACACCATATATTTT	TRBJ1-3	few	NA	TRBV6-6